Following are 22 T cell receptor beta chains from one sample sequenced in a study of OX40 agonist ivuxolimab in advanced cancers. Clones were read by immunoSEQ multiplex PCR, and TCRdb kept only the in-frame ones, dropping some. The sample shows 70,000 to 95,000 clones, about four fifths of them seen only once. The material was CD4+ or CD8+ T cells sorted from blood, obtained in a trial of the OX40 agonist ivuxolimab. The receptors here all came from an adult with an advanced solid tumor such as melanoma, head and neck, liver or kidney cancer.

CDR3 nucleotide sequence: TGCGCCAGCAGCTTCGCCCTTAGGACCTATAATTCACCCCTCCACTTT. The encoded protein is CASSFALRTYNSPLHF. This chain links TRBV5-1 with TRBJ1-6, with D uncertain. V was clipped by 2 bases and J by 2 bases, with 11 bases between them. In germline, CDR1 is SGHRS, CDR2 YFSETQ. This CDR3 contains 16 residues.

The V and J genes are TRBV29-1 and TRBJ2-7, with D maybe TRBD2 (5 bases). Trimming cost V 3 bases and J 2 bases, with 20 bases left between them. The CDR3 covers 16 residues. Germline lookup yields CDR1 SQVTM and CDR2 ANQGSEA. CDR3 loop: CSVDFGETGYTYEQYF. The CDR3 DNA reads as TGCAGCGTTGACTTTGGGGAGACGGGCTACACCTACGAGCAGTACTTC.

The chain employs TRBV6-5 and TRBJ2-2; 7 nucleotides agree with TRBD2. Germline assignment: CDR1 MNHEY and CDR2 SVGAGI. With V trimmed by 0 bases and J by 0 bases, 1 base remained unmatched. CDR3 length: 16 amino acids. CDR3 DNA: TGTGCCAGCAGTTACTCGAGCGGGACGAACACCGGGGAGCTGTTTTTT. Amino acids: CASSYSSGTNTGELFF.

The chain links TRBV5-1 to TRBJ1-1; 8 bases match TRBD1. The trim removed 3 bases at V and 0 bases at J, leaving 1 base unmatched. The CDR3 is made up of 14 amino acids. Germline loops: CDR1 SGHRS, CDR2 YFSETQ. CDR3 coding DNA: TGCGCCAGCAGCTCGGGACAGGTGAACACTGAAGCTTTCTTT. Protein sequence: CASSSGQVNTEAFF.

V gene TRBV4-2 combines with J gene TRBJ1-5, with unresolved D. This CDR3 comprises 14 residues. Trimming took 5 bases from V and 2 from J, leaving 10 bases between them. Germline-derived CDR1 and CDR2 are LGHNA and YNFKEQ. The DNA of the CDR3 is TGTGCCAGCAGCGATTTAGGACGCAATCAGCCCCAGCATTTT. This encodes CASSDLGRNQPQHF.

The J gene is TRBJ2-3, the V gene TRBV19, with 8 bases that match TRBD2. In germline, CDR1 is LNHDA, CDR2 SQIVND (reference sequence). V trimming: 4 bases; J trimming: 4 bases; junction bases outside the gene matches: 4. The CDR3 extends over 14 amino acids. CDR3 protein: CASSSSGAADTQYF. The CDR3 nucleotides are TGTGCCAGTAGTAGTAGCGGGGCCGCAGATACGCAGTATTTT.

The CDR3 sequence: CASSHPQSRKWGGNTIYF. The CDR3 coding sequence is TGTGCCAGCAGCCACCCACAGTCCCGAAAATGGGGTGGAAACACCATATATTTT. V and J are TRBV4-2 and TRBJ1-3, with D unresolved. The CDR3 runs 18 residues. Germline assignment: CDR1 LGHNA and CDR2 YNFKEQ. V gave up 3 bases and J gave up 3 bases, with 21 bases separating them.

A single count supports this clone. This rearrangement joins TRBV2 to TRBJ2-7; D possibly corresponds to TRBD2 (5 bases). With 6 bases removed from V and 0 bases from J, the gap between germline ends came to 15 bases. Germline CDR1 reads SNHLY; CDR2 reads FYNNEI. The CDR3 runs to 15 residues. The CDR3 sequence: CASRKTRTVSYEQYF. The CDR3 coding sequence is TGTGCCAGCAGGAAAACTAGGACGGTCTCCTACGAGCAGTACTTC.

The rearrangement uses TRBV7-6 and TRBJ2-5; TRBD1 is a possible D gene (6 bases). CDR3 size: 14 residues. Germline CDR1 and CDR2: SGHVS and FNYEAQ. Trimming took 5 bases from V and 5 from J, leaving 15 bases between them. The CDR3 loop is CASSGRLGAETQYF. The CDR3 nucleotides are TGTGCCAGCAGCGGGCGACTGGGGGCGGAGACCCAGTACTTC.

This chain links TRBV19 with TRBJ2-1; 10 nucleotides line up with TRBD2. The CDR3 totals 13 residues. Germline values: CDR1 LNHDA, CDR2 SQIVND (reference sequence). V dropped 6 bases and J dropped 4; count of bases not matched to a gene: 0. As DNA, the CDR3 is TGTGCCAGTAGGACTAGCGGGTACAATGAGCAGTTCTTC. Amino acids: CASRTSGYNEQFF. Filled out from reference TRBV19 and TRBJ2-1, the complete variable domain reads DGGITQSPKYLFRKEGQNVTLSCEQNLNHDAMYWYRQDPGQGLRLIYYSQIVNDFQKGDIAEGYSVSREKKESFPLTVTSAQKNPTAFYLCASRTSGYNEQFFGPGTRLTVL.

V usage is TRBV4-1 and J usage is TRBJ1-3; the D is unclear. CDR1 and CDR2 from the germline V gene are MGHRA and YSYEKL. Trimming took off 2 bases at V and 4 bases at J, with 3 bases between the two ends. The CDR3 sequence is 12 residues long. The CDR3 is CASSQLGNTIYF. DNA of the CDR3: TGCGCCAGCAGCCAACTCGGAAACACCATATATTTT.

The CDR3 loop is CASSQGSYQETQYF. CDR3 bases: TGCGCCAGCAGCCAAGGGAGTTACCAAGAGACCCAGTACTTC. The gene calls are TRBV4-1 and TRBJ2-5; D unclear. Germline CDR1 is MGHRA and CDR2 is YSYEKL. Trimming cost V 1 base and J 0 bases, with 6 bases left between them. There are 14 residues in the CDR3.

The chain recombines TRBV19 with TRBJ2-5, with D possibly matching TRBD1 (6 bases). Trimming took 3 bases from V and 3 from J, leaving 14 bases between them. There are 15 residues in the CDR3. Germline V lookup: CDR1 LNHDA, CDR2 SQIVND (reference sequence). For the CDR3, the DNA is TGTGCCAGTAGTATCTCAGGGGATCAAAAAGAGACCCAGTACTTC. This sequence encodes CASSISGDQKETQYF.

This sequence joins TRBV27 and TRBJ2-7; a possible D gene is TRBD1 (6 bases). The CDR3 contains 13 residues. Germline CDR1 MNHEY, CDR2 SMNVEV (reference sequence). With 0 bases removed from V and 4 bases from J, the gap between germline ends came to 7 bases. CDR3 sequence: CASSLSDRYEQYF. Written as DNA, the CDR3 is TGTGCCAGCAGTTTATCGGACAGATACGAGCAGTACTTC.

This clone was counted between two and nine times. This chain connects TRBV6-5 to TRBJ2-7; tentatively, D is TRBD2 (5 bases). Germline CDR1 is MNHEY and CDR2 is SVGAGI. The CDR3 is 16 residues long. V was cut by 0 bases and J by 0 bases, with 12 bases left in between. CDR3 loop: CASSYSYVGVSYEQYF. DNA for the CDR3: TGTGCCAGCAGTTACTCGTACGTCGGGGTCTCCTACGAGCAGTACTTC.

The CDR3 nucleotides are TGTGCCAGCAGTTATTCTCCGGGTGGGGGGACAGGAAGCTACACCTTC. This gives the protein CASSYSPGGGTGSYTF. The rearrangement links TRBV6-5 to TRBJ1-2; 8 bases map to TRBD1. V lost 3 bases and J lost 9; bases outside the gene matches: 15. Germline CDR1 is MNHEY and CDR2 is SVGAGI. CDR3 size: 16 residues.

This chain links TRBV11-2 with TRBJ2-1, with TRBD1 matching over 12 bases. The CDR3 is made up of 16 amino acids. The V gene end was trimmed by 1 base and the J gene end by 8 bases; junction bases not matched to a gene: 6. Germline CDR1 and CDR2: SGHAT and FQNNGV. Here the CDR3 DNA reads TGTGCCAGCAGCTTAGGGAGGGACAGGGGGCTCGATGAGCAGTTCTTC. Its translation is CASSLGRDRGLDEQFF.

The chain has TRBV5-1 and TRBJ2-5, with no clear D. Germline V gene data show CDR1 as SGHRS and CDR2 as YFSETQ. Trimming left V 0 bases short and J 5 bases short, with 8 bases between. The CDR3 is 13 amino acids. CDR3 sequence (DNA): TGCGCCAGCAGCTTGGAGGGTCCGGAGACCCAGTACTTC. It yields the protein CASSLEGPETQYF.

The table lists this clone with a count of one. The J gene is TRBJ1-1, the V gene TRBV4-1; TRBD1 matches 7 bases. The CDR3 is 15 amino acids. The ends lost 1 base at V and 1 base at J; junction bases unmatched: 3. Per the germline V gene, CDR1 is MGHRA and CDR2 is YSYEKL. The CDR3 bases are TGCGCCAGCAGCCAAGGCCGGGACAGGAACACTGAAGCTTTCTTT. It yields the protein CASSQGRDRNTEAFF.

The chain combines TRBV7-9 with TRBJ2-1; maybe TRBD1 (5 bases). Trimming took 2 bases from V and 5 from J, leaving 16 bases between them. CDR1 is SEHNR, CDR2 FQNEAQ, per germline (reference sequence). The CDR3 covers 16 residues. Here the CDR3 DNA reads TGTGCCAGCAGCTTAAGACCCAGGGAAATCCACAATGAGCAGTTCTTC. Encoded protein: CASSLRPREIHNEQFF.

This clone was detected only a few times. A read error may account for a junction end that differs from germline. The chain has TRBV5-1 and TRBJ1-4; tentatively, D is TRBD1 (6 bases). The germline V gene has CDR1 SGHRS and CDR2 YFSETQ. The CDR3 is made up of 16 amino acids. The CDR3 sequence: CASSLGGRGPNEKLFF. The CDR3 coding sequence is TGCGCCAGCAGTTTGGGGGGGCGGGGCCCCAATGAAAAACTGTTTTTT.

This chain links TRBV28 with TRBJ2-6; D is unresolved. Deletions cut 5 bases from V and 0 bases from J, with 8 bases between. Germline assignment: CDR1 MDHEN and CDR2 SYDVKM. CDR3 length: 15 amino acids. CDR3 region: CASSPPGSGANVLTF. The CDR3 DNA is TGTGCCAGCAGTCCCCCCGGCTCTGGGGCCAACGTCCTGACTTTC.